This entry features one T cell receptor (beta chain) sequence. Its cognate antigen is unknown. This entry is derived from a study of T cell repertoires in cytomegalovirus infection. Points from the study as a whole: HLA-C-restricted, CMV-specific TCR beta clonotypes were dominant ex vivo.

Using its own MiXCR run on the reads, TCRdb lists one record per CDR3 protein. In the table there are 200,000 to 300,000 distinct CDR3 sequences, roughly 15% of which are singletons. The source is a human donor in good health (CMV status not recorded). Some clones in this sample may be carry-over from other donors' samples. Sequencing was carried out using PBMCs.

CDR3 protein: CASSRPGSSNTGELFF. The CDR3 DNA reads TGTGCCAGCAGCAGACCGGGCTCTTCTAACACCGGGGAGCTGTTTTTT. The chain is built from TRBV27 and TRBJ2-2, with D unresolved. Per germline, CDR1 MNHEY and CDR2 SMNVEV (reference sequence). Trimming cost V 6 bases and J 2 bases, with 16 bases left between them. This CDR3 region has 16 residues.